What follows are 10 T cell receptor beta chains derived from one specimen sequenced in a study of blood T cell repertoires in COVID-19. Produced via immunoSEQ multiplex PCR; TCRdb's table is partial and in-frame only. The sample includes tens of thousands of clones, about 81% of them seen just once. Material for sequencing was peripheral blood. The receptors here all came from a man at least 80 years old with acute or convalescent COVID-19.

V usage is TRBV25-1 and J usage is TRBJ2-7; D ambiguous. Per the germline V gene, CDR1 is MGHDK and CDR2 is SYGVNS. The CDR3 sequence is 11 residues long. Between the trimmed V and J ends, which lost 4 bases and 6 bases, there was a span of 7 bases. The CDR3 DNA sequence: TGTGCCAGCAGTGGAGTTCGCGAGCAGTACTTC. This encodes CASSGVREQYF.

The rearrangement links TRBV7-2 to TRBJ2-7, with D unclear. The CDR3 spans 14 residues. The V end lost 6 bases, the J end lost 0 bases, and 12 bases lay between the germline ends. CDR1 is SGHTA and CDR2 is FQGNSA in the germline V gene. The CDR3 region has the DNA TGTGCCAGCAGGGCCCTCATAAGCTCCTACGAGCAGTACTTC. Amino acids: CASRALISSYEQYF.

In nucleotides, the CDR3 is TGTGCCAGCAGCCCGACTAGCGGTACTCTAATCTCTAGCACAGATACGCAGTATTTT. It encodes CASSPTSGTLISSTDTQYF. The V call is TRBV7-6, the J call TRBJ2-3; 9 bases are a match to TRBD2. The germline V gene encodes CDR1 SGHVS and CDR2 FNYEAQ. Trimming cost V 5 bases and J 0 bases; bases outside gene matches: 15. The CDR3 length is 19 residues.

The chain links TRBV2 to TRBJ1-1; 7 positions agree with TRBD1. The germline gives CDR1 SNHLY, CDR2 FYNNEI. Trimming removed 6 bases from V and 1 base from J; junction bases left unmatched: 8. This CDR3 has 15 amino acids. This CDR3 reads CASRYRQGTNTEAFF. CDR3 sequence (DNA): TGTGCCAGCAGATATCGACAGGGAACGAACACTGAAGCTTTCTTT.

The J gene is TRBJ1-2, the V gene TRBV10-3; 9 nucleotides match TRBD1. CDR1 and CDR2 (germline): ENHRY, SYGVKD. The V and J ends lost 4 bases and 4 bases, in that order; junction bases with no gene match: 13. The CDR3 extends over 17 amino acids. The CDR3 reads CAISGTPRQGGSYGYTF. The CDR3 coding sequence is TGTGCCATCAGTGGGACCCCGAGACAGGGGGGCAGCTATGGCTACACCTTC.

Only one count was recorded for this clone. The V gene is TRBV5-6, the J gene TRBJ2-1, with D hard to call. Germline V CDR1 and CDR2: SGHDT, YYEEEE. The CDR3 consists of 11 residues. V was pared by 2 bases and J by 10 bases, with 7 bases between. The CDR3 here is CASSLWREQFF. CDR3 sequence (DNA): TGTGCCAGCAGCTTATGGAGAGAGCAGTTCTTC.

This clone was detected once. CDR3 sequence reads: CASSYMSSYNEQFF. The CDR3 DNA reads as TGTGCCAGCAGTTACATGAGCTCCTACAATGAGCAGTTCTTC. This chain joins TRBV6-5 and TRBJ2-1; no definite D call. In germline, CDR1 is MNHEY, CDR2 SVGAGI. This CDR3 contains 14 residues. The V end lost 2 bases, the J end lost 0 bases, and 5 bases lay between the germline ends.

The CDR3 is CASSYDRRNGYTF. The CDR3, as DNA: TGTGCCAGTAGTTACGACAGGCGGAATGGCTACACCTTC. This sequence joins TRBV19 and TRBJ1-2; D is possibly TRBD1 (6 bases). Germline CDR1 reads LNHDA; CDR2 reads SQIVND (reference sequence). The germline V and J ends were trimmed by 5 bases and 6 bases, with 13 bases remaining between them. This CDR3 region has 13 residues. The full variable domain, with the rest looked up from reference TRBV19 and TRBJ1-2, is DGGITQSPKYLFRKEGQNVTLSCEQNLNHDAMYWYRQDPGQGLRLIYYSQIVNDFQKGDIAEGYSVSREKKESFPLTVTSAQKNPTAFYLCASSYDRRNGYTFGSGTRLTVV.

The chain recombines TRBV7-8 with TRBJ2-1; TRBD2 is a possible D gene (6 bases). The V end was cut by 6 bases, the J end by 7 bases, with 10 bases between. CDR3 size: 12 residues. Germline CDR1 SGHVS, CDR2 FQNEAQ. The DNA of the CDR3 is TGTGCCAGCAGGCATAGCGGAAATGAGCAGTTCTTC. Translation: CASRHSGNEQFF.

The chain joins TRBV15 to TRBJ1-3, with no clear D. CDR3 length equals 13 residues. The V gene's germline CDR1 is LNHNV and CDR2 YYDKDF (reference sequence). Deletions cut 1 base from V and 8 bases from J, with 9 bases between. The CDR3 sequence: CATSRGSRDTIYF. The DNA for the CDR3 is TGTGCCACCAGCAGAGGTTCGCGAGACACCATATATTTT.